This entry features one TCR beta chain sequence. As yet, its antigen is unknown. The sample belongs to a study of shared clonotypes between healthy human individuals. Study as a whole: CD8 memory received one plate per donor, CD8 naive two, CD4 memory three and CD4 naive three. Study conclusions and caveats: Larger richness was generally estimated for naive than memory subsets.

CDR1 and CDR2 from the germline V gene are MDHEN and SYDVKM. V gave up 1 base and J gave up 2 bases; unmatched junction bases: 4. This CDR3 is built from 15 residues. There were no recent acute infections or vaccinations among the donors, who were healthy HIV-negative adults. Profiling relied on immunoSEQ multiplex PCR, and the TCRdb table lists in-frame clones only, not all of them. The data contain 700,000 or so clones, roughly 70% of them singletons. What was sequenced was memory CD4+ T cells sorted from blood. The sample's subset: CD45RA-negative fraction. This clonotype was sampled from a woman in her twenties or thirties in good health. This chain connects TRBV28 to TRBJ1-2, with 7 nucleotides matching TRBD1. CDR3 loop: CASSLSWGQNYGYTF. In nucleotides, the CDR3 is TGTGCCAGCAGTTTATCCTGGGGACAGAACTATGGCTACACCTTC.